This passage covers 17 T cell receptor beta chains from one sample sequenced in a study of T cells in Graves' hyperthyroidism and ophthalmopathy. It was RNA transcripts that yielded the amplified TCR beta CDR3 regions. Carried out on the TCR CDR3, a first-round RT-PCR used the HTBI primer set. MiXCR, run by TCRdb on the multiplex PCR reads, gives a single entry per CDR3 protein. The repertoire holds 550,000 to 600,000 distinct CDR3 sequences, about 14% seen once, with over 6% in the top ten. Sequenced: blood. These receptor sequences come from a woman aged 18-29 years with Graves' ophthalmopathy.

This clonotype has a count of ten or more. The CDR3 DNA sequence: TGCGCCAGCAGCTTGGGACAGGAGAATGAAAAACTGTTTTTT. This sequence encodes CASSLGQENEKLFF. The chain combines TRBV5-1 with TRBJ1-4; D might be TRBD1 (6 bases). The CDR3 runs 14 residues. V dropped 0 bases and J dropped 5 bases, with 8 bases sitting between them. Germline V gene lookup returns CDR1 SGHRS and CDR2 YFSETQ.

This clonotype was recorded at least ten times. The chain has TRBV6-2 or TRBV6-3 and TRBJ1-5; 8 nucleotides align to TRBD1. Losses at the gene ends were 5 bases for V and 0 bases for J; bases not matched to a gene: 15. Germline CDR1 reads MNHEY; CDR2 reads SVGEGT. The CDR3 sequence is 19 residues long. The CDR3 DNA follows: TGTGCCAGCAGTCGGTCTCTCCGGACAGGGACCGATAGCAATCAGCCCCAGCATTTT. It specifies CASSRSLRTGTDSNQPQHF.

This clonotype appeared many times. The chain recombines TRBV6-1 with TRBJ2-7; no reliable D call. Trimming took 3 bases from V and 1 from J, leaving 10 bases between them. CDR1 and CDR2 from the germline V gene are MNHNS and SASEGT. This CDR3 region has 14 residues. The CDR3 DNA reads TGTGCCAGCAGTGATCGGTCCCAGTCCTACGAGCAGTACTTC. This encodes CASSDRSQSYEQYF.

This clonotype was observed at least ten times. CDR3 residues: CASSLPQQEDNEQFF. CDR3 sequence (DNA): TGCGCCAGCAGCTTGCCCCAACAGGAGGACAATGAGCAGTTCTTC. This chain connects TRBV5-1 to TRBJ2-1; D may be TRBD1 or TRBD2 (5 bases each). The V gene lost 1 base and the J gene lost 5 bases, with 13 bases spanning the gap. Germline loops: CDR1 SGHRS, CDR2 YFSETQ. The CDR3 loop spans 15 amino acids. Looking up the rest from reference TRBV5-1 and TRBJ2-1 gives the full variable domain: KAGVTQTPRYLIKTRGQQVTLSCSPISGHRSVSWYQQTPGQGLQFLFEYFSETQRNKGNFPGRFSGRQFSNSRSEMNVSTLELGDSALYLCASSLPQQEDNEQFFGPGTRLTVL.

In this sample, this clonotype turned up a few times. The chain joins TRBV5-4 to TRBJ2-3; D may match TRBD1 or TRBD2 (7 bases each). Trimming took off 5 bases at V and 3 bases at J, with 13 bases between the two ends. The germline CDR1 and CDR2 sequences are SGHNT and YYREEE (reference sequence). CDR3 length: 14 residues. CDR3 sequence (DNA): TGTGCCAGCAGGGACCAGGGGGGGACAGATACGCAGTATTTT. This codes for CASRDQGGTDTQYF. The whole variable domain, remainder taken from reference TRBV5-4 and TRBJ2-3, is ETGVTQSPTHLIKTRGQQVTLRCSSQSGHNTVSWYQQALGQGPQFIFQYYREEENGRGNFPPRFSGLQFPNYSSELNVNALELDDSALYLCASRDQGGTDTQYFGPGTRLTVL.

The chain employs TRBV10-3 and TRBJ1-1; D remains unclear. V was pared by 6 bases and J by 3 bases, with 11 bases between. This CDR3 comprises 13 residues. The germline V gene encodes CDR1 ENHRY and CDR2 SYGVKD. CDR3 sequence: CAIRGPLDTEAFF. The CDR3 nucleotides are TGTGCCATCAGGGGTCCCTTGGACACTGAAGCTTTCTTT.

This clonotype came up a few times. The CDR3 DNA is TGTGCCAGCAGCACGCATAGCGGGAGGATATACGAGCAGTACTTC. As protein: CASSTHSGRIYEQYF. The V gene is TRBV7-2, the J gene TRBJ2-7, with 10 bases lining up with TRBD2. The length of the CDR3 is 15 residues. V dropped 5 bases and J dropped 4; count of bases not matched to a gene: 8. Germline values: CDR1 SGHTA, CDR2 FQGNSA.

This clonotype was seen only a few times. The V call is TRBV6-1, the J call TRBJ2-7; 9 positions match TRBD1. Germline V gene sequence: CDR1 MNHNS, CDR2 SASEGT. The CDR3 loop spans 14 amino acids. The V gene end was trimmed by 7 bases and the J gene end by 5 bases; junction bases not matched to a gene: 9. The CDR3 spells CASTATGGGDEQYF. The CDR3 DNA follows: TGTGCCAGCACCGCGACAGGGGGGGGGGACGAGCAGTACTTC.

This clonotype came up many times. The CDR3 reads CAWRAYNEQFF. The DNA of the CDR3 is TGTGCCTGGAGGGCCTACAATGAGCAGTTCTTC. J is TRBJ2-1 and V is TRBV30; D unresolved. Trimming shortened V by 3 bases and J by 2 bases, and 2 bases separated the two germline ends. This CDR3 is built from 11 residues. Germline V lookup: CDR1 GTSNPN, CDR2 SVGIG (reference sequence).

The V gene is TRBV30, the J gene TRBJ1-4; 7 positions match TRBD1. V was pared by 3 bases and J by 8 bases, with 9 bases of the junction left unmatched. The germline gives CDR1 GTSNPN, CDR2 SVGIG (reference sequence). The CDR3 is made up of 14 amino acids. In DNA, the CDR3 is TGTGCCTGGAGCCGGGACAGAGTAATGGAAAAACTGTTTTTT. It specifies CAWSRDRVMEKLFF.

The chain uses TRBV6-1 and TRBJ2-1; no clear D gene. This CDR3 has 13 amino acids. With 5 bases removed from V and 4 bases from J, the gap between germline ends came to 9 bases. Germline V lookup: CDR1 MNHNS, CDR2 SASEGT. The CDR3 nucleotides are TGTGCCAGCAGTAAGGACGTTTACAATGAGCAGTTCTTC. The encoded protein is CASSKDVYNEQFF.

This clonotype has a handful of counts. The DNA for the CDR3 is TGCGCCAGCAGCCACGGCAGGGTAGAAGAGACCCAGTACTTC. As protein: CASSHGRVEETQYF. The chain uses TRBV4-1 and TRBJ2-5; perhaps TRBD1 as D (5 bases). Trimming removed 3 bases at V and 3 bases at J, with 11 bases between. The CDR3 runs to 14 residues. Per germline, CDR1 MGHRA and CDR2 YSYEKL.

This chain connects TRBV6-2 or TRBV6-3 to TRBJ2-1; perhaps TRBD2 as D (7 bases). Looked up from germline, CDR1 is MNHEY and CDR2 is SVGEGT. Trimming pared 11 bases from V and 9 bases from J, leaving 11 bases between. The length of the CDR3 is 10 residues. The CDR3 bases are TGTGCCGCGGGGGCCCCTGAGCAGTTCTTC. It codes for CAAGAPEQFF.

Of note for this clonotype: Being one base from a much bigger clone, this may be a read error. The V gene is TRBV5-1, the J gene TRBJ2-1, with 9 positions matching TRBD2. V was clipped by 0 bases and J by 12 bases; unmatched bases: 13. Germline CDR1 SGHRS, CDR2 YFSETQ. There are 16 residues in the CDR3. Here the CDR3 DNA reads TGCGCCAGCAGCTTGGTTGGTAGCGGGAGCGGAATTGGGCAGTTCTTC. Protein sequence: CASSLVGSGSGIGQFF.

This clonotype was counted at least ten times. This chain connects TRBV2 to TRBJ1-1, with D possibly being TRBD1 (5 bases). Germline V gene sequence: CDR1 SNHLY, CDR2 FYNNEI. CDR3 size: 12 residues. Trimming removed 3 bases from V and 11 bases from J, with 13 bases in between. The CDR3 DNA reads TGTGCCAGCAGTGAGTGGCAGGGTGCGGCTTTCTTT. Its protein is CASSEWQGAAFF.

This clonotype showed up many times. The chain recombines TRBV7-9 with TRBJ1-1; perhaps TRBD1 as D (6 bases). CDR1 and CDR2 from the germline V gene are SEHNR and FQNEAQ (reference sequence). This CDR3 is built from 14 residues. Trimming removed 3 bases from V and 8 bases from J, with 16 bases in between. CDR3 DNA sequence: TGTGCCAGCAGCTTTGGTGACATAACAGGGGAAGCTTTCTTT. The encoded protein is CASSFGDITGEAFF. Supplemented by reference TRBV7-9 and TRBJ1-1, the full variable domain reads DTGVSQNPRHKITKRGQNVTFRCDPISEHNRLYWYRQTLGQGPEFLTYFQNEAQLEKSRLLSDRFSAERPKGSFSTLEIQRTEQGDSAMYLCASSFGDITGEAFFGQGTRLTVV.

The rearrangement uses TRBV25-1 and TRBJ1-4, with D possibly matching TRBD1 (5 bases). With 3 bases removed from V and 0 bases from J, the gap between germline ends came to 11 bases. Germline CDR1 MGHDK, CDR2 SYGVNS. There are 16 residues in the CDR3. The CDR3 nucleotides read TGTGCCAGCAGTGACTCCCAAGGGGCAACTAATGAAAAACTGTTTTTT. This translates into CASSDSQGATNEKLFF.